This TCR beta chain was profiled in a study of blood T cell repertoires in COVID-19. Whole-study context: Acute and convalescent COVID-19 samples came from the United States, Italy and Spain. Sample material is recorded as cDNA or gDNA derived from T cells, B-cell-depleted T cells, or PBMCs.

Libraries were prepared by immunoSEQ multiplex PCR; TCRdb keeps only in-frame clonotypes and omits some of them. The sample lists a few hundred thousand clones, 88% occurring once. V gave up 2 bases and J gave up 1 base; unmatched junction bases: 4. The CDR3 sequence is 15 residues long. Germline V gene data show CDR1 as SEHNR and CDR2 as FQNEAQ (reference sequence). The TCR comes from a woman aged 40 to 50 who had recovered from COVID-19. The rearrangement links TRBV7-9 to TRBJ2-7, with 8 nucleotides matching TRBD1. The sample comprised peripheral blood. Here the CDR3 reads CASSLPGGRSYEQYF. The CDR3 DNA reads TGTGCCAGCAGCTTACCAGGGGGCCGATCCTACGAGCAGTACTTC.